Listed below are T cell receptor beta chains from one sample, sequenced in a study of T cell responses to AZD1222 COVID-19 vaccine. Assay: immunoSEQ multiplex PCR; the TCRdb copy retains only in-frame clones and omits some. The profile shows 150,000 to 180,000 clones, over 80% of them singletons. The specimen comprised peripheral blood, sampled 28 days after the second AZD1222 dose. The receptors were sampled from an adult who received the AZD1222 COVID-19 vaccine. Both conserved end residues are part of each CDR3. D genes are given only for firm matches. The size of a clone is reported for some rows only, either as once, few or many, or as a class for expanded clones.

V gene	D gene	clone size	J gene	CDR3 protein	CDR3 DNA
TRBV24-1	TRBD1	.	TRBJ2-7	CATSDPRTGGASHEQYF	TGTGCCACCAGTGATCCTAGAACAGGGGGCGCTTCCCACGAGCAGTACTTC
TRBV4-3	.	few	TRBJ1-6	CASSLDRNSPLHF	TGCGCCAGCAGCCTGGACAGAAATTCACCCCTCCACTTT
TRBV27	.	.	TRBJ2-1	CASSAYRGGSSYNEQFF	TGTGCCAGCAGCGCGTACAGGGGGGGGTCCTCCTACAATGAGCAGTTCTTC
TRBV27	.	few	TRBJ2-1	CASSLRFSYNEQFF	TGTGCCAGCAGTTTACGATTCTCGTACAATGAGCAGTTCTTC
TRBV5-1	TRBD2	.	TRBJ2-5	CASSSGLAGGPLPETQYF	TGCGCCAGCAGCTCTGGACTAGCGGGAGGGCCCCTACCCGAGACCCAGTACTTC
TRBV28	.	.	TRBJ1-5	CASSFPIYSNQPQHF	TGTGCCAGCAGTTTCCCGATTTATAGCAATCAGCCCCAGCATTTT
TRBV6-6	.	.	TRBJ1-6	CASSDRGLNSPLHF	TGTGCCAGCAGTGACCGGGGCCTTAATTCACCCCTCCACTTT
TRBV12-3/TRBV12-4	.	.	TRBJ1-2	CASSSTGGNGYTF	TGTGCCAGCAGTTCCACTGGGGGGAATGGCTACACCTTC
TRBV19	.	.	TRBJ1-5	CASSIDRGRAGQPQHF	TGTGCCAGTAGTATTGATAGGGGACGGGCTGGTCAGCCCCAGCATTTT
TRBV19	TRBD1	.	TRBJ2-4	CASGQGRDIQYF	TGTGCCAGCGGACAGGGTCGGGACATTCAGTACTTC
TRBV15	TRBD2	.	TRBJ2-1	CATSRATGLAGNEQFF	TGTGCCACCAGCAGAGCCACGGGACTAGCGGGCAATGAGCAGTTCTTC
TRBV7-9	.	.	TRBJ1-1	CASSPKGQRYEAFF	TGTGCCAGCAGCCCCAAAGGACAGCGATATGAAGCTTTCTTT
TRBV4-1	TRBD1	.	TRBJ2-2	CASSHTTGTGELFF	TGCGCCAGCAGCCATACGACAGGGACCGGGGAGCTGTTTTTT
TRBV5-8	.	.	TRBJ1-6	CASSPGTARGSPLHF	TGTGCCAGCAGCCCAGGGACGGCCAGGGGATCACCCCTCCACTTT
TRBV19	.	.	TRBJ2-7	CASSMEGTVYEQYF	TGTGCCAGTAGTATGGAAGGTACCGTTTACGAGCAGTACTTC
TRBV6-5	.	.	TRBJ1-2	CASSYYLRGGASGYTF	TGTGCCAGCAGTTATTACCTCCGGGGGGGCGCTTCTGGCTACACCTTC
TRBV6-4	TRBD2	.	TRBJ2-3	CASSVSGSTDTQYF	TGTGCCAGCAGTGTTAGCGGGAGCACAGATACGCAGTATTTT
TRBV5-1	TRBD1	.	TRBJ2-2	CASSFPGTGTGELFF	TGCGCCAGCAGTTTCCCCGGGACAGGCACCGGGGAGCTGTTTTTT
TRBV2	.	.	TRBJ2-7	CASRSRLQLGTYEQYF	TGTGCCAGCAGGTCGAGATTGCAGCTAGGGACCTACGAGCAGTACTTC
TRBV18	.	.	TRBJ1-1	CASSPGMNTEAFF	TGTGCCAGCTCACCAGGGATGAACACTGAAGCTTTCTTT
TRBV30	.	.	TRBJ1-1	CAFSRSDTEAFF	TGTGCCTTCTCTCGGTCGGACACTGAAGCTTTCTTT
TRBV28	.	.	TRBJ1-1	CASSLWQVNTEAFF	TGTGCCAGCAGTTTATGGCAGGTGAACACTGAAGCTTTCTTT
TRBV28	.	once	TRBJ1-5	CASNRPTGNQPQHF	TGTGCCAGCAATCGACCCACGGGCAATCAGCCCCAGCATTTT